This TCR beta chain was sequenced for a study of blood T cell repertoires in COVID-19. Overall study context: The United States, Italy and Spain were the sources of the acute and convalescent COVID-19 samples.

Regarding this clone: Different DNA sequences within this sample yield the same CDR3.

V was clipped by 3 bases and J by 7 bases, with 7 bases between them. The CDR3 runs to 12 residues. CDR1 and CDR2 from the germline V gene are SGHAT and FQNNGV. Assay used: immunoSEQ multiplex PCR; TCRdb lists only in-frame clones, some missing. Seen here are roughly 170,000 clones, around 85% observed once, and the top ten hold roughly 20%. J is TRBJ2-1 and V is TRBV11-2, with D tentatively TRBD1 (6 bases). This clonotype was obtained from a man in his 70s with active or convalescent COVID-19. Sequences were obtained from peripheral blood. The CDR3 DNA sequence: TGTGCCAGCAGCTTTAGGGGGAATGAGCAGTTCTTC. Protein sequence: CASSFRGNEQFF.